Presented here are 21 T cell receptor beta chains from one specimen sequenced in a study of response to subunit inactivated influenza vaccine. TCRdb reanalysed the RT-PCR reads using MiXCR and keeps one entry per CDR3 protein. This table holds about 700,000 distinct CDR3 sequences, roughly 14% found once. The specimen was PBMCs from blood, collected approximately 15 days before vaccination. Receptor source: a man aged 50 or older who received an inactivated influenza vaccine.

This clonotype turned up a few times. The rearrangement links TRBV2 to TRBJ2-7; 7 nucleotides line up with TRBD1. Trimming cost V 8 bases and J 7 bases; bases outside gene matches: 11. Germline CDR1 and CDR2: SNHLY and FYNNEI. This CDR3 comprises 13 residues. CDR3 nucleotides: TGTGCCAGCCGCGGACAGGCGACTCTAGAGCAGTACTTC. It codes for CASRGQATLEQYF.

This clonotype showed up just a few times. This chain connects TRBV28 to TRBJ1-1, with a tentative D call TRBD1 (5 bases). The V end was cut by 4 bases, the J end by 10 bases, with 13 bases between. The CDR3 length is 12 residues. Germline-derived CDR1 and CDR2 are MDHEN and SYDVKM. The CDR3 DNA sequence: TGTGCCAGCAGTTCTCAGGGTTTTGGAGCTTTCTTT. Its translation: CASSSQGFGAFF.

This clonotype was detected only a few times. V gene TRBV7-9 combines with J gene TRBJ2-7; 8 nucleotides align to TRBD2. CDR1 and CDR2 (germline): SEHNR, FQNEAQ (reference sequence). There are 15 residues in the CDR3. V was pared by 5 bases and J by 5 bases, with 11 bases of the junction left unmatched. As DNA, the CDR3 is TGTGCCAGCAGCGGCGGGGGGTTGGTAGTCCACGAGCAGTACTTC. Residues: CASSGGGLVVHEQYF.

This clonotype was seen more than once but under ten times. Here the CDR3 DNA reads TGTGCCAGCAGCTTAGCGGGATTTGTCTCTCACTACACCTTC. It yields the protein CASSLAGFVSHYTF. This rearrangement joins TRBV7-9 to TRBJ1-2, with D unresolved. CDR3 length equals 14 residues. V was cut by 0 bases and J by 10 bases, with 15 bases left in between. Germline V lookup: CDR1 SEHNR, CDR2 FQNEAQ (reference sequence).

The chain has TRBV7-9 and TRBJ1-1; TRBD1 matches 8 bases. CDR1 and CDR2 (germline): SEHNR, FQNEAQ (reference sequence). V shed 4 bases and J 4 bases; nucleotides not matched to a gene: 5. The CDR3 contains 14 residues. This CDR3 reads CASSSSRGLTEAFF. The CDR3 bases are TGTGCCAGCAGCTCTTCCAGGGGGCTCACTGAAGCTTTCTTT. The full variable domain, in which reference TRBV7-9 and TRBJ1-1 provide the parts outside the CDR3, is DTGVSQNPRHKITKRGQNVTFRCDPISEHNRLYWYRQTLGQGPEFLTYFQNEAQLEKSRLLSDRFSAERPKGSFSTLEIQRTEQGDSAMYLCASSSSRGLTEAFFGQGTRLTVV.

This chain connects TRBV20-1 to TRBJ1-2; D is unresolved. Trimming took 5 bases from V and 0 from J, leaving 16 bases between them. Germline CDR1 and CDR2: DFQATT and SNEGSKA (reference sequence). The CDR3 consists of 15 residues. The CDR3 sequence is CSAETPERANYGYTF. The DNA for the CDR3 is TGCAGTGCTGAGACCCCGGAGAGAGCTAACTATGGCTACACCTTC.

This clonotype was counted between two and nine times. The chain carries TRBV11-2 and TRBJ1-4, with D possibly matching TRBD1 (5 bases). Germline V gene sequence: CDR1 SGHAT, CDR2 FQNNGV. Trimming took 5 bases from V and 3 from J, leaving 22 bases between them. This CDR3 spans 18 amino acids. The DNA of the CDR3 is TGTGCCAGCAGCCCTAAGGGGCCAGGGCTCGTAGCTAATGAAAAACTGTTTTTT. Amino acids: CASSPKGPGLVANEKLFF.

In its sample, this clonotype was seen a few times. Here the CDR3 DNA reads TGTGCCACCAGCAGAGGGAATAGCAATCAGCCCCAGCATTTT. It is translated as CATSRGNSNQPQHF. The chain recombines TRBV15 with TRBJ1-5; D is ambiguous. The CDR3 spans 14 residues. The V end lost 1 base, the J end lost 0 bases, and 4 bases lay between the germline ends. From germline, CDR1 is LNHNV and CDR2 YYDKDF (reference sequence).

This clonotype was observed a handful of times. This sequence joins TRBV7-9 and TRBJ1-1; D gene ambiguous. The CDR3 sequence is 15 residues long. The V end was cut by 0 bases, the J end by 5 bases, with 13 bases between. Germline CDR1 is SEHNR and CDR2 is FQNEAQ (reference sequence). This chain's CDR3 is CASSLAAYGGTEAFF. In nucleotides, the CDR3 is TGTGCCAGCAGCTTAGCGGCCTACGGTGGGACTGAAGCTTTCTTT.

This clonotype was seen at least ten times. This chain joins TRBV7-7 and TRBJ1-1; TRBD1 might be the D (5 bases). Germline V gives CDR1 SSHAT, CDR2 FNYEAQ (reference sequence). Deletions cut 5 bases from V and 1 base from J, with 14 bases between. The CDR3 extends over 15 amino acids. CDR3 in DNA: TGTGCCAGCAGCCCCCTACGGGACTCGAACACTGAAGCTTTCTTT. It translates to CASSPLRDSNTEAFF.

The CDR3 loop reads CASSQDSIARGPAGELFF. CDR3 nucleotides: TGTGCCAGCAGCCAAGATAGTATCGCGCGGGGACCGGCCGGGGAGCTGTTTTTT. V and J are TRBV3-1 and TRBJ2-2, with a tentative D call TRBD2 (6 bases). Germline loops: CDR1 LGHDT, CDR2 YNNKEL (reference sequence). The CDR3 is made up of 18 amino acids. V dropped 0 bases and J dropped 6 bases, with 20 bases sitting between them.

This chain joins TRBV27 and TRBJ2-3; no clear D. CDR3 length: 14 amino acids. V lost 5 bases and J 0 bases, leaving 9 bases between the germline ends. Germline V gene sequence: CDR1 MNHEY, CDR2 SMNVEV (reference sequence). This CDR3 is CASSILYSTDTQYF. The CDR3 DNA follows: TGTGCCAGCAGTATCCTCTACAGCACAGATACGCAGTATTTT.

The gene calls are TRBV7-9 and TRBJ2-3, with TRBD2 as a possible D gene (6 bases). Trimming removed 3 bases from V and 5 bases from J, with 9 bases in between. The CDR3 has 13 residues. Germline lookup yields CDR1 SEHNR and CDR2 FQNEAQ (reference sequence). The CDR3 spells CASSFPGRDTQYF. The CDR3 DNA follows: TGTGCCAGCAGCTTCCCCGGGAGAGATACGCAGTATTTT. Looking up the rest from reference TRBV7-9 and TRBJ2-3 gives the full variable domain: DTGVSQNPRHKITKRGQNVTFRCDPISEHNRLYWYRQTLGQGPEFLTYFQNEAQLEKSRLLSDRFSAERPKGSFSTLEIQRTEQGDSAMYLCASSFPGRDTQYFGPGTRLTVL.

This clonotype was seen a few times. The chain uses TRBV5-4 and TRBJ2-3, with 7 bases fitting TRBD1. V lost 3 bases, J lost 3 bases, and 4 bases stayed unmatched. The CDR3 totals 14 residues. Germline V lookup: CDR1 SGHNT, CDR2 YYREEE (reference sequence). CDR3 coding DNA: TGTGCCAGCAGCTCAACGGGACAGACAGATACGCAGTATTTT. It yields the protein CASSSTGQTDTQYF.

This clonotype was observed a few times. This chain links TRBV7-9 with TRBJ2-3; TRBD2 is a possible D gene (6 bases). The CDR3 length is 16 residues. Trimming cost V 1 base and J 6 bases, with 17 bases left between them. CDR1 SEHNR and CDR2 FQNEAQ come from the germline V gene (reference sequence). The chain's CDR3 is CASSLGRSAGKDTQYF. CDR3 in DNA: TGTGCCAGCAGCTTAGGAAGGAGCGCGGGAAAGGATACGCAGTATTTT.

This clonotype was picked up a small number of times. The chain carries TRBV4-3 and TRBJ1-2; D is undetermined. Trimming removed 0 bases at V and 8 bases at J, with 10 bases between. The CDR3 spans 13 residues. Germline lookup yields CDR1 LGHNA and CDR2 YSLEER. For the CDR3, the DNA is TGCGCCAGCAGCCAAGATATCGCCGGGGGCTACACCTTC. Protein sequence: CASSQDIAGGYTF.

This clonotype was observed a few times. The chain carries TRBV20-1 and TRBJ2-5; 14 nucleotides agree with TRBD2. Germline CDR1 and CDR2: DFQATT and SNEGSKA (reference sequence). V trimming: 6 bases; J trimming: 6 bases; junction bases outside the gene matches: 6. The CDR3 is 14 amino acids. CDR3 sequence (DNA): TGCAGTGCACCCGGGACTAGCGGGAGTCAGACCCAGTACTTC. Protein product: CSAPGTSGSQTQYF.

Only a few counts were recorded for this clonotype. This chain connects TRBV6-4 to TRBJ2-3; D gene ambiguous. Germline lookup yields CDR1 MRHNA and CDR2 SNTAGT. This CDR3 is 16 amino acids long. Trimming left V 3 bases short and J 0 bases short, with 13 bases between. The CDR3 spells CASSDQPAPSTDTQYF. CDR3 DNA sequence: TGTGCCAGCAGTGATCAACCGGCCCCTAGCACAGATACGCAGTATTTT.

This chain joins TRBV20-1 and TRBJ2-1; a possible D gene is TRBD1 (5 bases). Germline CDR1 is DFQATT and CDR2 is SNEGSKA (reference sequence). The CDR3 is 16 residues long. Between the trimmed V and J ends, which lost 6 bases and 4 bases, there was a span of 22 bases. The CDR3 is CSAPAPCGARYNEQFF. CDR3 DNA: TGCAGTGCCCCCGCTCCGTGTGGGGCCAGGTACAATGAGCAGTTCTTC.

In its sample, this clonotype was seen once. The chain combines TRBV20-1 with TRBJ2-7; D is possibly TRBD1 (6 bases). The CDR3 has 14 amino acids. Germline CDR1 is DFQATT and CDR2 is SNEGSKA (reference sequence). V shed 3 bases and J shed 1 base, with 13 bases lying between them. CDR3 nucleotide sequence: TGCAGTGCTAGGTCGGTCAGGGGATCCTACGAGCAGTACTTC. Translated: CSARSVRGSYEQYF.

The sample holds a few counts of this clonotype. The CDR3 protein is CASSPSRNTQYF. The CDR3 nucleotides read TGTGCCAGCAGTCCCTCGAGGAATACGCAGTATTTT. V gene TRBV11-1 combines with J gene TRBJ2-3; D is uncertain. CDR1 and CDR2 from the germline V gene are SGHAT and FQDESV (reference sequence). The CDR3 spans 12 residues. Between the trimmed V and J ends, which lost 6 bases and 7 bases, there was a span of 11 bases.